The entry below gives a single T cell receptor beta chain sequence along with its context. This sample was taken from a study of cytomegalovirus exposure and HLA in healthy donors. 13 Jbeta primers and 60 Vbeta primers were used for the PCR. Generated by immunoSEQ multiplex PCR, the TCRdb table keeps only in-frame clones and is missing some. Altogether around 150,000 clones are present, roughly four fifths being singletons, with the ten largest covering approximately 2%. The clonotype comes from a man in his thirties or forties in good health and CMV-seronegative. Sequencing was performed on PBMCs.

CDR3 residues: CASSTNSEQYF. For the CDR3, the DNA is TGCGCCAGCAGCACAAATTCCGAGCAGTACTTC. This chain joins TRBV5-1 and TRBJ2-7; unclear D gene. The germline V gene has CDR1 SGHRS and CDR2 YFSETQ. V shed 4 bases and J shed 6 bases, with 8 bases lying between them. The CDR3 sequence is 11 residues long.